This record covers a single T cell receptor (beta chain). Deep was the level at which the assay was run. Every immunoSEQ plate was one replicate of a subset's evenly spread DNA. In the authors' methods: Filtering was not the same, since immunoSEQ gave junction-only sequences without quality scores. Some clones are missing from TCRdb's copy, which holds only in-frame ones; the method was immunoSEQ multiplex PCR. The DNA was the basis for D and trimming; V, J and clone size are from that table. The data contain around 510,000 clones, roughly 79% of them singletons. This sample is drawn from a study of shared clonotypes between healthy human individuals. V trimming: 4 bases; J trimming: 3 bases; junction bases outside the gene matches: 9. The CDR3 runs 15 residues. CDR1 and CDR2 (germline): SGHKS, YYEKEE (reference sequence). Tens of millions of PBMCs supplied genomic DNA for unsorted samples.

Sequencing was carried out using PBMCs. This sequence was found in a woman in her thirties or forties in good health. Some clones in this sample may be carry-over from other donors' samples. This chain uses TRBV5-5 with TRBJ2-5; TRBD1 matches at 7 bases. Here the CDR3 reads CASSIPTGAEETQYF. The CDR3 coding sequence is TGTGCCAGCAGCATACCCACAGGGGCCGAAGAGACCCAGTACTTC.